Following are 8 T cell receptor beta chains from one sample sequenced in a study of blood T cells in healthy people across ages (dated by TCRdb to 2013 to 2016). The library was built by means of 5' RACE. Sequencer: Illumina HiSeq 2500. A second PCR of about 6 to 12 cycles was run with a J-beta primer mix and a sample-barcoded 5' primer. TCRdb handled the public reads itself, with Q25 trimming in fastp and clone calling in MiXCR, and kept productive beta chains. CDR3 protein sequences are deduplicated, and each keeps its most common genes and DNA. The sample yields about 1,000,000 distinct CDR3 sequences; under 45% were counted once. The ten biggest clones cover 18% of the sample. Sequenced sample: blood. The receptors were gathered from a woman aged 55-75 years in good health.

This clonotype was observed a few times. The gene calls are TRBV5-1 and TRBJ2-3; 7 positions match TRBD2. CDR3 size: 15 residues. With 1 base clipped from V and 4 bases from J, the junction kept 6 bases outside the gene matches. Germline V gene data show CDR1 as SGHRS and CDR2 as YFSETQ. The CDR3: CASSLYGGIPDTQYF. CDR3 bases: TGCGCCAGCAGCTTGTACGGGGGGATCCCAGATACGCAGTATTTT.

The J gene is TRBJ2-3, the V gene TRBV20-1; 13 bases align to TRBD2. V was pared by 5 bases and J by 6 bases, with 8 bases of the junction left unmatched. The CDR3 contains 15 residues. In germline, CDR1 is DFQATT, CDR2 SNEGSKA (reference sequence). Here the CDR3 reads CSAQRTSGSPDTQYF. The CDR3, as DNA: TGCAGTGCTCAAAGGACTAGCGGGAGCCCCGATACGCAGTATTTT.

In this sample, this clonotype turned up a few times. The gene calls are TRBV12-3 or TRBV12-4 and TRBJ2-7; 8 bases agree with TRBD2. The CDR3 totals 15 residues. V was clipped by 6 bases and J by 2 bases; unmatched bases: 9. CDR3 in amino acids: CASSTISGGPYEQYF. The CDR3 DNA follows: TGTGCCAGCAGCACTATATCGGGAGGGCCCTACGAGCAGTACTTC.

CDR3 sequence (DNA): TGCAGTGCTAATCACCCACCAGTGGACGAGCAGTACTTC. It encodes CSANHPPVDEQYF. This chain joins TRBV20-1 and TRBJ2-7; D is unclear. Trimming stripped 4 bases from V and 5 bases from J, with 15 bases between. Looked up from germline, CDR1 is DFQATT and CDR2 is SNEGSKA (reference sequence). This CDR3 contains 13 residues.

This clonotype was counted only a few times. This chain connects TRBV27 to TRBJ2-7; 7 bases agree with TRBD1. CDR3 length: 14 amino acids. V trimming: 1 base; J trimming: 2 bases; junction bases outside the gene matches: 2. CDR1 and CDR2 (germline): MNHEY, SMNVEV (reference sequence). The DNA for the CDR3 is TGTGCCAGCAGTTTATTGGACAGGACCTACGAGCAGTACTTC. It translates to CASSLLDRTYEQYF.

This clonotype appeared a few times. The chain is built from TRBV28 and TRBJ2-7; D may be TRBD2 (6 bases). The assigned J gene may be wrong: the sequence end matches TRBJ2-5 better. Germline CDR1 is MDHEN and CDR2 is SYDVKM. The CDR3 length is 12 residues. The CDR3 DNA sequence: TGTGCCAGCATGGCTTTGGGGGGGACCCAGTACTTC. It translates to CASMALGGTQYF.

CDR3 region: CASSSRGLPSNYGYTF. The CDR3, as DNA: TGCGCCAGCAGCTCAAGGGGGCTTCCCTCTAACTATGGCTACACCTTC. The chain has TRBV5-1 and TRBJ1-2; 7 bases fit TRBD1. The CDR3 sequence is 16 residues long. CDR1 is SGHRS and CDR2 is YFSETQ in the germline V gene. The V segment lost 3 bases and the J segment 0 bases; nucleotides outside the gene matches: 8.

V is TRBV6-1 and J is TRBJ2-3; 7 nucleotides match TRBD2. CDR3 length: 19 residues. Germline V gene sequence: CDR1 MNHNS, CDR2 SASEGT. V shed 5 bases, J shed 1 base, and the junction held 18 bases outside the gene matches. CDR3 residues: CASSRLGGRGSGGTDTQYF. The CDR3, as DNA: TGTGCCAGCAGTCGCCTAGGCGGGCGGGGGTCAGGCGGCACAGATACGCAGTATTTT.